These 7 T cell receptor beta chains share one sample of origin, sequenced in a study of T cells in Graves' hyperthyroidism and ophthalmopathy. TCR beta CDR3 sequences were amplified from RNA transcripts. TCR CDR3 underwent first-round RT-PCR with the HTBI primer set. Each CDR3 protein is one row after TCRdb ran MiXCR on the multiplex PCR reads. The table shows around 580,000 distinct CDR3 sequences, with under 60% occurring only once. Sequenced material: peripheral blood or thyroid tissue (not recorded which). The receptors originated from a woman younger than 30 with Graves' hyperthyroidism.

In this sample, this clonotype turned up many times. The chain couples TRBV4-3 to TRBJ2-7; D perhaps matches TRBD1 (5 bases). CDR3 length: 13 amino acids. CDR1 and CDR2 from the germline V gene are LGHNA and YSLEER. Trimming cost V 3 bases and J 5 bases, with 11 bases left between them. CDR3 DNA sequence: TGCGCCAGCAGCCAGGCCCCAGGGAACGAGCAGTACTTC. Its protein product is CASSQAPGNEQYF.

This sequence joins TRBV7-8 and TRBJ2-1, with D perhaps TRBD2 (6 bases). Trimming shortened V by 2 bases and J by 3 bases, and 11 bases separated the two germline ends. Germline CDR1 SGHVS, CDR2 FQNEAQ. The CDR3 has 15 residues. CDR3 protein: CASSLIGGLYNEQFF. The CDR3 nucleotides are TGTGCCAGCAGCTTAATCGGGGGACTCTACAATGAGCAGTTCTTC. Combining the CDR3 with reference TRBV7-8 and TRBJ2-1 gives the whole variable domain GAGVSQSPRYKVAKRGQDVALRCDPISGHVSLFWYQQALGQGPEFLTYFQNEAQLDKSGLPSDRFFAERPEGSVSTLKIQRTQQEDSAVYLCASSLIGGLYNEQFFGPGTRLTVL.

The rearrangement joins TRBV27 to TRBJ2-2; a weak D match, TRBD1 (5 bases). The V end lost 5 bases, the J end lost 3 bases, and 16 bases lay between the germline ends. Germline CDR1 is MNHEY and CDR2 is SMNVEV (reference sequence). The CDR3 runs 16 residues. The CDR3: CASSPDSYPDTGELFF. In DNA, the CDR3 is TGTGCCAGCAGTCCCGACAGTTACCCGGACACCGGGGAGCTGTTTTTT.

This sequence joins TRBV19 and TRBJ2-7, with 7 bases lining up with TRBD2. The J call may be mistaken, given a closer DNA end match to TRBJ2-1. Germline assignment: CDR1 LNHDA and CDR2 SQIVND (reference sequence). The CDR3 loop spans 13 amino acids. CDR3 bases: TGTGCCAGCGGCCCGGGGGGCTACAATGAGCAGTTCTTC. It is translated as CASGPGGYNEQFF.

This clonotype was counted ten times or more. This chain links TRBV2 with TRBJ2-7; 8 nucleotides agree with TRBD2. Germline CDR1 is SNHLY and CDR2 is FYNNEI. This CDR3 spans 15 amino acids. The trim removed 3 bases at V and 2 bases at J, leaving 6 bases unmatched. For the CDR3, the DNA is TGTGCCAGCAGTGACGGGAGCGGGAGCACCTACGAGCAGTACTTC. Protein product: CASSDGSGSTYEQYF.

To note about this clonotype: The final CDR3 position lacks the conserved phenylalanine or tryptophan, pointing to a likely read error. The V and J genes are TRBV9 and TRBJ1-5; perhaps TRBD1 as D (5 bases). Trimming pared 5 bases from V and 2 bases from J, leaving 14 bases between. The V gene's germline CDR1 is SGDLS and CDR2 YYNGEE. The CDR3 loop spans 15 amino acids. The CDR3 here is CASSLRLGGNQPQHL. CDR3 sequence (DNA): TGTGCCAGCAGTTTAAGGTTAGGGGGCAATCAGCCCCAGCATCTT.

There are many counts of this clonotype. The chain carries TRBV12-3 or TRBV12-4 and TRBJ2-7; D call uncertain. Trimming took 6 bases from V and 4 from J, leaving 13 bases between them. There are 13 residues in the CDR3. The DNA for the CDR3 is TGTGCCAGCAGCTTCGACTGGAAGTACGAGCAGTACTTC. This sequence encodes CASSFDWKYEQYF.